This TCR beta chain was profiled in a study of cytomegalovirus exposure and HLA in healthy donors. Primers: 60 Vbeta forward and 13 Jbeta reverse. Assay: immunoSEQ multiplex PCR; the TCRdb copy retains only in-frame clones and omits some. The profile shows about 160,000 clones, roughly 80% of them singletons. Germline CDR1 reads MDHEN; CDR2 reads SYDVKM. V lost 3 bases to trimming and J lost 8 bases, with 16 bases between them. The CDR3 consists of 15 residues. General study points: TCR association rates varied by HLA locus in a later analysis, with DRB1 highest and HLA-C lowest. There were over 150 TCR beta chains listed as cytomegalovirus-associated. Earlier findings revealed that most TCR beta V segments proved productive either about 90% or about 30% of the time. Analyses of presence/absence relied on an assumption of roughly uniform sequencing depth across donors.

As concerns this clone: Antigen unknown.

The sample taken for sequencing was PBMCs. The chain joins TRBV28 to TRBJ1-4, with a possible D match to TRBD1 (5 bases). The sequence came from a young man in good health and CMV-seronegative. In nucleotides, the CDR3 is TGTGCCAGCAGTTTTCCCGAGCGGGGCTGGGAAAAACTGTTTTTT. Translated: CASSFPERGWEKLFF. The whole variable domain, filled in from reference TRBV28 and TRBJ1-4, reads DVKVTQSSRYLVKRTGEKVFLECVQDMDHENMFWYRQDPGLGLRLIYFSYDVKMKEKGDIPEGYSVSREKKERFSLILESASTNQTSMYLCASSFPERGWEKLFFGSGTQLSVL.